The 7 T cell receptor beta chains listed next were all sequenced from one sample in a study of PD-L1 blockade in urothelial cancer. The repertoire was sequenced with immunoSEQ multiplex PCR; TCRdb's copy has only in-frame clones and lacks some. The sample shows some 110,000 clones, roughly 89% of them seen only once. Documented time point: peripheral blood 6 weeks after treatment start. The sample here was PBMCs, taken around atezolizumab (anti-PD-L1) treatment. Receptor source: a man in his sixties with urothelial cancer.

This chain connects TRBV12-5 to TRBJ1-5, with 8 bases matching TRBD1. In germline, CDR1 is LGHNT, CDR2 FRNRAP. The CDR3 runs 15 residues. With 6 bases clipped from V and 4 bases from J, the junction kept 8 bases outside the gene matches. The CDR3 region has the DNA TGTGCTAGTGGCTACAGGGGGGTAGGGAATCAGCCCCAGCATTTT. It specifies CASGYRGVGNQPQHF.

V and J are TRBV19 and TRBJ2-3, with D possibly being TRBD2 (6 bases). The CDR3 runs to 14 residues. Trimming left V 6 bases short and J 3 bases short, with 13 bases between. Germline CDR1 and CDR2: LNHDA and SQIVND (reference sequence). In DNA form, the CDR3 reads TGTGCCAGTAGGCCCGCTGGGGGGACAGATACGCAGTATTTT. Translating it yields CASRPAGGTDTQYF.

This sequence joins TRBV10-3 and TRBJ2-7, with TRBD1 as a possible D gene (7 bases). V dropped 0 bases and J dropped 2 bases, with 11 bases sitting between them. Germline assignment: CDR1 ENHRY and CDR2 SYGVKD. This CDR3 spans 15 amino acids. CDR3 region: CAISESEGATYEQYF. The CDR3 DNA follows: TGTGCCATCAGTGAGTCGGAGGGGGCGACCTACGAGCAGTACTTC.

The chain combines TRBV7-2 with TRBJ2-4, with D maybe TRBD1 (6 bases). Trimming took off 6 bases at V and 8 bases at J, with 17 bases between the two ends. The CDR3 length is 14 residues. Looked up from germline, CDR1 is SGHTA and CDR2 is FQGNSA. In DNA form, the CDR3 reads TGTGCCAGCAGTAGAAGGGACATCTCGGACATTCAGTACTTC. It specifies CASSRRDISDIQYF.

On this clone itself: Relative to the germline gene, one junction end is altered; a read error may explain this. The rearrangement links TRBV2 to TRBJ1-1; D remains ambiguous. This CDR3 contains 12 residues. CDR1 and CDR2 (germline): SNHLY, FYNNEI. The CDR3 here is CASREGYTEAFF. The CDR3 DNA is TGTGCTAGCAGAGAGGGTTACACTGAAGCTTTCTTT.

The gene calls are TRBV4-2 and TRBJ2-5; 8 nucleotides match TRBD2. TRBJ2-7 matches the DNA end more closely, so the J call is doubtful. The CDR3 consists of 14 residues. CDR1 and CDR2 (germline): LGHNA, YNFKEQ. The DNA of the CDR3 is TGTGCCAGCAGCAAAGGAGCGGGAGACTACGAGCAGTACTTC. Amino acid sequence: CASSKGAGDYEQYF.

The chain couples TRBV5-8 to TRBJ1-2; D is undetermined. In germline, CDR1 is SGHTS, CDR2 YDEGEE. CDR3 length equals 13 residues. V gave up 2 bases and J gave up 6 bases, with 11 bases separating them. The CDR3 spells CASSLLSSDGYTF. In nucleotides, the CDR3 is TGTGCCAGCAGCTTACTATCCTCGGATGGCTACACCTTC.